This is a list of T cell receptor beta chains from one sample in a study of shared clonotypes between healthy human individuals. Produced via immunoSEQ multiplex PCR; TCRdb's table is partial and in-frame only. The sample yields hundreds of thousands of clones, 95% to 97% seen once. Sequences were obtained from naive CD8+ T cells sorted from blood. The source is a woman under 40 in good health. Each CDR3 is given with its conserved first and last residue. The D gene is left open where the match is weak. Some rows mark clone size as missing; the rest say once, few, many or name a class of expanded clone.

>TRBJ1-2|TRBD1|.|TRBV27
CASSLIGGEVGYGYTF
TGTGCCAGCAGTTTGATAGGGGGCGAGGTCGGGTATGGCTACACCTTC
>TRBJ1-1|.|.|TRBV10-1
CASSESRAGIPEAFF
TGCGCCAGCAGTGAGTCGAGAGCCGGGATCCCTGAAGCTTTCTTT
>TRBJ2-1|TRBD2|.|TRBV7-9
CASSLGGGREEQFF
TGTGCCAGCAGCTTAGGCGGCGGGAGGGAAGAGCAGTTCTTC
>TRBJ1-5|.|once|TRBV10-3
CAISELNGTPDQPQHF
TGTGCCATCAGTGAGCTCAACGGGACTCCGGATCAGCCCCAGCATTTT
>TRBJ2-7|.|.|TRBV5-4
CASSFDPSASYEQYF
TGTGCCAGCAGCTTTGATCCATCGGCCTCCTACGAGCAGTACTTC
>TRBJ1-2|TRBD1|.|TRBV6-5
CASSLRQGGFYGYTF
TGTGCCAGCAGTCTACGACAGGGTGGCTTCTATGGCTACACCTTC
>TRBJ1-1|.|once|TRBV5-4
CASSLADNVPEAFF
TGTGCCAGCAGCTTGGCTGACAATGTCCCTGAAGCTTTCTTT
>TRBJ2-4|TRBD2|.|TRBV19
CASSIDLRAGIKNIQYF
TGTGCCAGTAGTATCGACCTTCGAGCGGGGATCAAAAACATTCAGTACTTC
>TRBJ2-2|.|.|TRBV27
CASFSTGELFF
TGTGCCAGCTTCTCTACCGGGGAGCTGTTTTTT
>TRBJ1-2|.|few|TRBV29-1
CSVVGEYGYTF
TGCAGCGTTGTGGGGGAATATGGCTACACCTTC
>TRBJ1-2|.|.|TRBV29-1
CSVEPYTF
TGCAGCGTTGAGCCCTACACCTTC
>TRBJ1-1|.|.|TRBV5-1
CASSWGLNTEAFF
TGCGCCAGCAGCTGGGGTCTGAACACTGAAGCTTTCTTT
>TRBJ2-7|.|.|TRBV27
CASSLSRGIEQYF
TGTGCCAGCAGTTTATCGCGGGGTATCGAGCAGTACTTC
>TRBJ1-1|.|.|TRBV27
CASSFRGMNTEAFF
TGTGCCAGCAGTTTCCGTGGGATGAACACTGAAGCTTTCTTT
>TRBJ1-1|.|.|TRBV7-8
CASANRRTNAEAFF
TGTGCCAGTGCCAACAGGAGAACGAACGCTGAAGCTTTCTTT
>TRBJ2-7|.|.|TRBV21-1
CASRPGGAMQYF
TGTGCCAGCAGGCCGGGCGGGGCGATGCAGTACTTC
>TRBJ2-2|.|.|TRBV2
CAVNGESGELFF
TGTGCCGTTAATGGAGAATCCGGGGAGCTGTTTTTT
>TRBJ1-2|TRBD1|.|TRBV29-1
CSVFDRGVGGYTF
TGCAGCGTTTTCGACAGGGGAGTAGGAGGCTACACCTTC
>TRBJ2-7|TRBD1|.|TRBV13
CASSFGQGVEQYF
TGTGCCAGCAGCTTTGGACAGGGGGTAGAGCAGTACTTC
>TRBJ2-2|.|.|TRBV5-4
CASSFRENTGELFF
TGTGCCAGCAGCTTCCGGGAGAACACCGGGGAGCTGTTTTTT
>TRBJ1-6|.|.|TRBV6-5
CASSLAGEGSGALHF
TGTGCCAGCAGTCTCGCGGGGGAAGGGAGCGGCGCCCTCCACTTT
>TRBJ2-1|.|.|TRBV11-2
CASSLYLSEQFF
TGTGCCAGCAGCTTGTACCTCAGTGAGCAGTTCTTC
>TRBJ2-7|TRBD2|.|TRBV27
CASSFTGTTGDEQYF
TGTGCCAGCAGTTTCACCGGGACTACAGGTGACGAGCAGTACTTC
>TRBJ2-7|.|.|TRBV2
CASRGGYGRYEQYF
TGTGCCAGCCGTGGGGGGTATGGCCGATACGAGCAGTACTTC
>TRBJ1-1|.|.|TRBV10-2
CASSALSLGNEAFF
TGCGCCAGCAGTGCGTTGAGCCTGGGGAACGAAGCTTTCTTT
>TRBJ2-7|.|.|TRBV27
CASSQRPAGPTYEQYF
TGTGCCAGCAGTCAACGCCCGGCAGGGCCCACCTACGAGCAGTACTTC
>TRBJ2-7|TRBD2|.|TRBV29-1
CSVRAGVEEQYF
TGCAGCGTTCGAGCGGGAGTAGAAGAGCAGTACTTC
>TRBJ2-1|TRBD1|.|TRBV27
CASSQGQNYYNEQFF
TGTGCCAGCAGTCAGGGACAGAACTATTACAATGAGCAGTTCTTC
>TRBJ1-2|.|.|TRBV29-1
CSVEDPAGVVSYGYTF
TGCAGCGTTGAAGACCCCGCAGGTGTAGTGAGCTATGGCTACACCTTC
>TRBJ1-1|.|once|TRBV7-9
CASSLPGNTEAFF
TGTGCCAGCAGTCTTCCGGGGAACACTGAAGCTTTCTTT
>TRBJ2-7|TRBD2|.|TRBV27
CASSLSSGYSYEQYF
TGTGCCAGCAGTTTATCTAGCGGGTACTCCTACGAGCAGTACTTC
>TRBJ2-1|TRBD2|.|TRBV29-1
CSVTGGSSYNEQFF
TGCAGCGTCACCGGCGGGAGCTCCTACAATGAGCAGTTCTTC
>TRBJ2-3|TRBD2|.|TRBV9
CASSVNFFGGTSGSRTDTQYF
TGTGCCAGCAGCGTAAATTTTTTTGGAGGGACTAGCGGGAGCCGCACAGATACGCAGTATTTT
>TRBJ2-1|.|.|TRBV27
CASGTGGVGYNEQFF
TGTGCCAGCGGAACTGGGGGAGTGGGGTACAATGAGCAGTTCTTC
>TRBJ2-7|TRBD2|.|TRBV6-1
CASSEAASGISYEQYF
TGTGCCAGCAGTGAAGCGGCTAGCGGCATATCCTACGAGCAGTACTTC
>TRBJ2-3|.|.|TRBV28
CASRPPWAHTQYF
TGTGCCAGCAGACCCCCCTGGGCACATACGCAGTATTTT
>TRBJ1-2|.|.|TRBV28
CASSFTYYGYTF
TGTGCCAGCAGCTTCACTTACTATGGCTACACCTTC
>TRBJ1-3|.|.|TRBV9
CASTPSQFSGNTIYF
TGTGCCAGCACCCCGTCCCAGTTCTCTGGAAACACCATATATTTT
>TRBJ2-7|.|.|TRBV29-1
CSVVGHLAYEQYF
TGCAGCGTCGTGGGACACCTCGCCTACGAGCAGTACTTC
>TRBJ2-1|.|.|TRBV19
CASRTGTDNSYNEQFF
TGTGCCAGTCGGACCGGGACGGACAACTCCTACAATGAGCAGTTCTTC
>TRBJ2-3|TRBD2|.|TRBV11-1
CASSHLKREMADTQYF
TGTGCCAGCAGCCATTTGAAGCGGGAGATGGCAGATACGCAGTATTTT
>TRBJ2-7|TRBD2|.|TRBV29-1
CSVVGLAGYYEQYF
TGCAGCGTGGTTGGACTAGCGGGATATTACGAGCAGTACTTC
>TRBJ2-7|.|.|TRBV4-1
CASSYLLLRGYEQYF
TGCGCCAGCAGCTACTTACTCCTGAGGGGCTACGAGCAGTACTTC
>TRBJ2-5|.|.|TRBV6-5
CASSYSDQSPETQYF
TGTGCCAGCAGTTACTCTGATCAAAGTCCAGAGACCCAGTACTTC
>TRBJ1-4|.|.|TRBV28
CASSFRTFATNEKLFF
TGTGCCAGCAGTTTCCGGACGTTTGCAACTAATGAAAAACTGTTTTTT
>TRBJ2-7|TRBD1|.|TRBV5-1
CASSVGTGNYEQYF
TGCGCCAGCAGCGTGGGGACAGGGAACTACGAGCAGTACTTC
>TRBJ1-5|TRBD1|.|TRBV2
CASSQGVSNQPQHF
TGTGCCAGCAGTCAGGGGGTTAGCAATCAGCCCCAGCATTTT
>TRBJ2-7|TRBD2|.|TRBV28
CASSFDSGSSYEQYF
TGTGCCAGCAGCTTCGATAGCGGGAGTTCCTACGAGCAGTACTTC
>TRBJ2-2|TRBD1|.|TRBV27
CASSRNRGPNTGELFF
TGTGCCAGCAGCCGAAACAGGGGACCGAACACCGGGGAGCTGTTTTTT
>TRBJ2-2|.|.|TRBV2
CASSEGAAGELFF
TGTGCCAGCAGTGAGGGAGCGGCCGGGGAGCTGTTTTTT
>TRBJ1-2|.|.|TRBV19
CASSISREGGYTF
TGTGCCAGTAGTATAAGCAGGGAAGGTGGCTACACCTTC
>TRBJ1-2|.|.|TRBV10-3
CAISEEDGLFYYGYTF
TGTGCCATCAGTGAGGAGGACGGACTTTTTTATTATGGCTACACCTTC
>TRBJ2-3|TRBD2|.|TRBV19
CASSGKGTRYWLDTQYF
TGTGCCAGTAGTGGGAAAGGGACTAGATATTGGTTAGATACGCAGTATTTT
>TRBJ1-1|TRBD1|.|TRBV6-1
CASTYRDRGKTEAFF
TGTGCCAGCACCTACCGGGACAGGGGAAAAACTGAAGCTTTCTTT
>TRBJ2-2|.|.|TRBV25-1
CARGRRDPGELFF
TGTGCCAGAGGGAGGCGGGATCCCGGGGAGCTGTTTTTT